Following are 8 T cell receptor beta chains from one sample sequenced in a study of cytomegalovirus exposure and HLA in healthy donors. With 60 Vbeta and 13 Jbeta primers, the PCR was carried out. Assay: immunoSEQ multiplex PCR; the TCRdb copy retains only in-frame clones and omits some. The data contain 99,000 or so clones, roughly 15% of them singletons. The sample taken for sequencing was PBMCs. These receptors were obtained from a female donor in good health and CMV-seronegative.

This sequence joins TRBV7-2 and TRBJ1-1, with D possibly being TRBD1 (5 bases). Germline CDR1 reads SGHTA; CDR2 reads FQGNSA. Trimming took off 5 bases at V and 4 bases at J, with 17 bases between the two ends. The CDR3 spans 15 residues. The CDR3 DNA is TGTGCCAGCAGCCCTGCTCAGGGCGTGGGCACTGAAGCTTTCTTT. Encoded protein: CASSPAQGVGTEAFF.

The rearrangement uses TRBV7-2 and TRBJ2-2; 12 nucleotides align to TRBD2. Germline CDR1 SGHTA, CDR2 FQGNSA. V was clipped by 5 bases and J by 5 bases; unmatched bases: 6. The CDR3 loop spans 16 amino acids. The CDR3 DNA is TGTGCCAGCAGCCCTAGCGGGGGGGCTTTAACCGGGGAGCTGTTTTTT. Translation: CASSPSGGALTGELFF.

The chain links TRBV5-6 to TRBJ2-5; D is uncertain. The CDR3 covers 13 residues. CDR1 is SGHDT, CDR2 YYEEEE, per germline. V was trimmed by 4 bases and J by 5 bases, leaving 12 bases between them. The CDR3 DNA follows: TGTGCCAGCAGCCCTTCTTCCGGGGAGACCCAGTACTTC. Its protein product is CASSPSSGETQYF. The variable domain in full, with the rest retrieved from reference TRBV5-6 and TRBJ2-5, is DAGVTQSPTHLIKTRGQQVTLRCSPKSGHDTVSWYQQALGQGPQFIFQYYEEEERQRGNFPDRFSGHQFPNYSSELNVNALLLGDSALYLCASSPSSGETQYFGPGTRLLVL.

J is TRBJ2-2 and V is TRBV6-5; perhaps TRBD1 as D (6 bases). The CDR3 loop spans 16 amino acids. Trimming shortened V by 3 bases and J by 2 bases, and 13 bases separated the two germline ends. The germline gives CDR1 MNHEY, CDR2 SVGAGI. CDR3 in amino acids: CASSYMLDSNTGELFF. The CDR3 nucleotides read TGTGCCAGCAGTTATATGCTGGACAGCAACACCGGGGAGCTGTTTTTT.

CDR3 sequence (DNA): TGTGCCAGCAGCTTTAACAGGGACACTAACTATGGCTACACCTTC. It encodes CASSFNRDTNYGYTF. The rearrangement joins TRBV11-1 to TRBJ1-2; a weak D match, TRBD1 (6 bases). The CDR3 consists of 15 residues. In germline, CDR1 is SGHAT, CDR2 FQDESV (reference sequence). Trimming left V 3 bases short and J 0 bases short, with 11 bases between. Full variable domain (rest looked up from reference TRBV11-1 and TRBJ1-2): EAEVAQSPRYKITEKSQAVAFWCDPISGHATLYWYRQILGQGPELLVQFQDESVVDDSQLPKDRFSAERLKGVDSTLKIQPAELGDSAMYLCASSFNRDTNYGYTFGSGTRLTVV.

The chain joins TRBV4-1 to TRBJ2-7; D gene uncertain. Germline lookup yields CDR1 MGHRA and CDR2 YSYEKL. V lost 0 bases to trimming and J lost 5 bases, with 8 bases between them. The length of the CDR3 is 13 residues. The CDR3, as DNA: TGCGCCAGCAGCCAAGAGTCCAGGAACGAGCAGTACTTC. Its translation: CASSQESRNEQYF.

The chain employs TRBV4-1 and TRBJ1-5, with 10 bases fitting TRBD1. This CDR3 has 16 residues. With V trimmed by 0 bases and J by 7 bases, 6 bases remained unmatched. The germline V gene encodes CDR1 MGHRA and CDR2 YSYEKL. The CDR3 loop is CASSQDGTGVVQPQHF. The CDR3, as DNA: TGCGCCAGCAGCCAAGATGGGACAGGGGTCGTACAGCCCCAGCATTTT.

The CDR3 sequence is CASSTIRDIIASSYNSPLHF. The CDR3 nucleotides are TGTGCCAGCAGTACTATCCGGGACATTATCGCTAGCTCCTATAATTCACCCCTCCACTTT. The chain recombines TRBV27 with TRBJ1-6, with D possibly matching TRBD1 (6 bases). CDR3 length equals 20 residues. Germline lookup yields CDR1 MNHEY and CDR2 SMNVEV (reference sequence). The V end was cut by 5 bases, the J end by 0 bases, with 23 bases between.